Listed below are T cell receptor beta chains from one sample, sequenced in a study of blood T cell repertoires in COVID-19. Data came from immunoSEQ multiplex PCR; TCRdb stores just in-frame clones and leaves some out. The sample yields 150,000 to 200,000 clones, around 87% seen once. Sequencing was done on a sample of peripheral blood. Receptors originate from a man aged 40-50 years with active or convalescent COVID-19. Each CDR3 is given with its conserved first and last residue. Fields, in order: J gene, V gene, D gene, clone size, CDR3 protein, CDR3 DNA. A D gene is named only where the DNA matches it firmly. Where a row states a size, it is once, few, many or the class of an expanded clone; other rows omit it.

J gene: TRBJ2-5
V gene: TRBV3-1/TRBV3-2
D gene: TRBD2
clone size: few
CDR3 protein: CARAGGAGETQYF
CDR3 DNA: TGTGCCCGCGCGGGGGGGGCGGGAGAGACCCAGTACTTC

J gene: TRBJ1-2
V gene: TRBV12-3/TRBV12-4
D gene: -
clone size: -
CDR3 protein: CASTLRQLRGYTF
CDR3 DNA: TGTGCCAGCACCCTAAGACAGCTCCGTGGCTACACCTTC

J gene: TRBJ1-5
V gene: TRBV19
D gene: TRBD1
clone size: -
CDR3 protein: CASSGTGKQPQHF
CDR3 DNA: TGTGCCAGTAGTGGGACAGGGAAGCAGCCCCAGCATTTT

J gene: TRBJ1-4
V gene: TRBV28
D gene: -
clone size: -
CDR3 protein: CASRTDANEKLFF
CDR3 DNA: TGTGCCAGCAGGACAGATGCAAATGAAAAACTGTTTTTT

J gene: TRBJ1-1
V gene: TRBV5-1
D gene: -
clone size: -
CDR3 protein: CASSLAGGGTEAFF
CDR3 DNA: TGCGCCAGCAGCTTGGCGGGCGGAGGCACTGAAGCTTTCTTT

J gene: TRBJ2-1
V gene: TRBV7-2
D gene: TRBD1
clone size: -
CDR3 protein: CASSLNRGPNEQFF
CDR3 DNA: TGTGCCAGCAGCTTAAATAGGGGGCCCAATGAGCAGTTCTTC

J gene: TRBJ1-1
V gene: TRBV7-9
D gene: TRBD1
clone size: once
CDR3 protein: CASDTGGVNTEAFF
CDR3 DNA: TGTGCCAGCGACACAGGGGGAGTGAACACTGAAGCTTTCTTT

J gene: TRBJ2-4
V gene: TRBV28
D gene: TRBD1
clone size: -
CDR3 protein: CASSYTGDRAKNIQYF
CDR3 DNA: TGTGCCAGCAGCTATACCGGGGACAGGGCAAAGAACATTCAGTACTTC

J gene: TRBJ2-7
V gene: TRBV27
D gene: -
clone size: -
CDR3 protein: CASSLEGTQGEQYF
CDR3 DNA: TGTGCCAGCAGTTTGGAGGGGACCCAGGGCGAGCAGTACTTC

J gene: TRBJ2-5
V gene: TRBV3-1/TRBV3-2
D gene: TRBD2
clone size: -
CDR3 protein: CASSQVPPRAGRQGTQYF
CDR3 DNA: TGTGCCAGCAGCCAAGTCCCCCCCCGAGCGGGGCGCCAGGGGACCCAGTACTTC

J gene: TRBJ1-6
V gene: TRBV4-1
D gene: TRBD1
clone size: -
CDR3 protein: CASSQSGQGNSPLHF
CDR3 DNA: TGCGCCAGCAGCCAATCCGGACAGGGGAATTCACCCCTCCACTTT

J gene: TRBJ1-2
V gene: TRBV14
D gene: TRBD1
clone size: -
CDR3 protein: CASSYDRASGYTF
CDR3 DNA: TGTGCCAGCAGCTACGACAGGGCTAGCGGCTACACCTTC

J gene: TRBJ2-1
V gene: TRBV19
D gene: TRBD1
clone size: -
CDR3 protein: CASRPAGGLLPSSYNEQFF
CDR3 DNA: TGTGCCAGTAGGCCCGCAGGGGGCTTGTTACCGAGCTCCTACAATGAGCAGTTCTTC

J gene: TRBJ1-6
V gene: TRBV2
D gene: -
clone size: -
CDR3 protein: CASSEAGGRYNSPLHF
CDR3 DNA: TGTGCCAGCAGTGAAGCTGGCGGGAGGTATAATTCACCCCTCCACTTT

J gene: TRBJ1-5
V gene: TRBV2
D gene: -
clone size: once
CDR3 protein: CASSGLTGALNQPQHF
CDR3 DNA: TGTGCCAGCAGTGGTTTGACAGGAGCCCTCAATCAGCCCCAGCATTTT

J gene: TRBJ1-1
V gene: TRBV3-1/TRBV3-2
D gene: TRBD1
clone size: few
CDR3 protein: CASSPLDRGGAFF
CDR3 DNA: TGTGCCAGCAGCCCGCTGGACAGGGGAGGGGCTTTCTTT

J gene: TRBJ1-1
V gene: TRBV7-8
D gene: -
clone size: -
CDR3 protein: CASRRADRSEAFF
CDR3 DNA: TGTGCCAGCAGGAGGGCAGATCGTAGTGAAGCTTTCTTT

J gene: TRBJ2-7
V gene: TRBV6-5
D gene: TRBD1
clone size: -
CDR3 protein: CASRGQVDEEQYF
CDR3 DNA: TGTGCCAGCAGGGGACAGGTCGATGAAGAGCAGTACTTC

J gene: TRBJ2-4
V gene: TRBV3-1/TRBV3-2
D gene: TRBD2
clone size: -
CDR3 protein: CASSQEQRGAPNF
CDR3 DNA: TGTGCCAGCAGCCAAGAGCAGCGGGGGGCTCCGAACTTC

J gene: TRBJ1-6
V gene: TRBV6-5
D gene: -
clone size: -
CDR3 protein: CASSYSAGTNNSPLHF
CDR3 DNA: TGTGCCAGCAGTTACTCTGCGGGGACGAATAATTCACCCCTCCACTTT

J gene: TRBJ2-1
V gene: TRBV2
D gene: -
clone size: -
CDR3 protein: CASSVGRNEQFF
CDR3 DNA: TGTGCCAGCAGTGTTGGGAGGAATGAGCAGTTCTTC

J gene: TRBJ2-7
V gene: TRBV28
D gene: TRBD2
clone size: -
CDR3 protein: CASYSGFSPYEQYF
CDR3 DNA: TGTGCCAGCTATAGCGGGTTTTCCCCCTACGAGCAGTACTTC

J gene: TRBJ1-2
V gene: TRBV28
D gene: -
clone size: -
CDR3 protein: CASKEGYGYTF
CDR3 DNA: TGTGCCAGCAAGGAGGGCTATGGCTACACCTTC

J gene: TRBJ1-1
V gene: TRBV9
D gene: -
clone size: -
CDR3 protein: CASRQTGNTEAFF
CDR3 DNA: TGTGCCAGCAGACAGACAGGAAACACTGAAGCTTTCTTT

J gene: TRBJ2-6
V gene: TRBV7-9
D gene: TRBD1
clone size: -
CDR3 protein: CASSSQGTGANVLTF
CDR3 DNA: TGTGCCAGCAGCTCACAGGGGACTGGGGCCAACGTCCTGACTTTC

J gene: TRBJ2-5
V gene: TRBV4-1
D gene: TRBD2
clone size: -
CDR3 protein: CARSRLAGETQYF
CDR3 DNA: TGCGCCCGCAGCCGACTAGCGGGGGAGACCCAGTACTTC

J gene: TRBJ1-2
V gene: TRBV4-2
D gene: -
clone size: -
CDR3 protein: CASSQADSLKLGYTF
CDR3 DNA: TGTGCCAGCAGCCAAGCGGACAGCCTAAAGTTGGGCTACACCTTC

J gene: TRBJ1-2
V gene: TRBV7-9
D gene: -
clone size: -
CDR3 protein: CASSFTLQGSGYTF
CDR3 DNA: TGTGCCAGCAGCTTTACCTTGCAGGGGTCGGGCTACACCTTC

J gene: TRBJ2-5
V gene: TRBV29-1
D gene: TRBD2
clone size: -
CDR3 protein: CSVTTLAGGRETQYF
CDR3 DNA: TGCAGCGTCACGACGCTAGCGGGGGGCCGGGAGACCCAGTACTTC

J gene: TRBJ2-3
V gene: TRBV27
D gene: -
clone size: -
CDR3 protein: CASSRGGNTQYF
CDR3 DNA: TGTGCCAGCAGTCGTGGAGGGAATACGCAGTATTTT

J gene: TRBJ2-5
V gene: TRBV7-2
D gene: TRBD2
clone size: -
CDR3 protein: CASSAGLAGGQETQYF
CDR3 DNA: TGTGCCAGCAGCGCCGGACTAGCGGGGGGGCAAGAGACCCAGTACTTC

J gene: TRBJ1-4
V gene: TRBV4-1
D gene: TRBD1
clone size: -
CDR3 protein: CASSQYTGGEKLFF
CDR3 DNA: TGCGCCAGCAGCCAATATACAGGGGGCGAAAAACTGTTTTTT

J gene: TRBJ1-3
V gene: TRBV4-1
D gene: -
clone size: once
CDR3 protein: CASSPMDISGNTIYF
CDR3 DNA: TGCGCCAGCAGCCCGATGGACATCTCTGGAAACACCATATATTTT

J gene: TRBJ2-5
V gene: TRBV28
D gene: TRBD2
clone size: -
CDR3 protein: CASSPGTSGGPETQYF
CDR3 DNA: TGTGCCAGCAGTCCAGGGACTAGCGGGGGCCCCGAGACCCAGTACTTC

J gene: TRBJ1-2
V gene: TRBV2
D gene: -
clone size: -
CDR3 protein: CASSGAGRIGGYTF
CDR3 DNA: TGTGCCAGCAGTGGGGCAGGGAGGATAGGTGGCTACACCTTC

J gene: TRBJ1-4
V gene: TRBV24-1
D gene: -
clone size: -
CDR3 protein: CATSDGDIGREKLFF
CDR3 DNA: TGTGCCACCAGTGATGGGGACATCGGTCGTGAAAAACTGTTTTTT

J gene: TRBJ1-2
V gene: TRBV5-4
D gene: TRBD1
clone size: -
CDR3 protein: CASNTQGKGYGYTF
CDR3 DNA: TGTGCCAGCAACACACAGGGGAAAGGTTATGGCTACACCTTC

J gene: TRBJ1-6
V gene: TRBV18
D gene: -
clone size: -
CDR3 protein: CASSPSYNSPLHF
CDR3 DNA: TGTGCCAGCTCACCCAGCTATAATTCACCCCTCCACTTT

J gene: TRBJ1-6
V gene: TRBV28
D gene: TRBD1
clone size: -
CDR3 protein: CASSTTQGQGATLHF
CDR3 DNA: TGTGCCAGCAGTACTACCCAAGGACAGGGAGCAACCCTCCACTTT

J gene: TRBJ1-5
V gene: TRBV19
D gene: TRBD1
clone size: -
CDR3 protein: CASSRVGTENQPQHF
CDR3 DNA: TGTGCCAGTAGTCGGGTGGGGACAGAAAATCAGCCCCAGCATTTT

J gene: TRBJ2-2
V gene: TRBV7-8
D gene: -
clone size: -
CDR3 protein: CASSNLTGIGELFF
CDR3 DNA: TGTGCCAGCAGCAACCTTACAGGGATCGGGGAGCTGTTTTTT

J gene: TRBJ1-2
V gene: TRBV9
D gene: -
clone size: -
CDR3 protein: CASSVEEAGGYTF
CDR3 DNA: TGTGCCAGCAGCGTAGAAGAGGCTGGAGGCTACACCTTC

J gene: TRBJ2-7
V gene: TRBV29-1
D gene: -
clone size: -
CDR3 protein: CSVEPGNYEQYF
CDR3 DNA: TGCAGCGTTGAGCCAGGAAACTACGAGCAGTACTTC

J gene: TRBJ1-6
V gene: TRBV4-1
D gene: -
clone size: few
CDR3 protein: CASSQANRAGGTPLHF
CDR3 DNA: TGCGCCAGCAGCCAAGCCAACAGGGCGGGGGGGACACCCCTCCACTTT

J gene: TRBJ1-3
V gene: TRBV10-3
D gene: TRBD1
clone size: -
CDR3 protein: CAAEDRVSGNTIYF
CDR3 DNA: TGTGCCGCGGAGGACAGGGTCTCTGGAAACACCATATATTTT

J gene: TRBJ2-7
V gene: TRBV5-1
D gene: TRBD1
clone size: -
CDR3 protein: CASSLGQGANEQYF
CDR3 DNA: TGCGCCAGCAGCTTGGGACAGGGAGCCAACGAGCAGTACTTC

J gene: TRBJ2-7
V gene: TRBV11-2
D gene: -
clone size: -
CDR3 protein: CASSFEGHEQYF
CDR3 DNA: TGTGCCAGCAGCTTTGAGGGCCACGAGCAGTACTTC

J gene: TRBJ2-3
V gene: TRBV5-4
D gene: TRBD1
clone size: few
CDR3 protein: CASSLEGAVTDTQYF
CDR3 DNA: TGTGCCAGCAGCTTGGAGGGGGCCGTTACAGATACGCAGTATTTT

J gene: TRBJ2-3
V gene: TRBV5-1
D gene: -
clone size: -
CDR3 protein: CASSPGRGATDTQYF
CDR3 DNA: TGCGCCAGCAGCCCCGGACGGGGGGCCACAGATACGCAGTATTTT

J gene: TRBJ2-7
V gene: TRBV28
D gene: TRBD1
clone size: -
CDR3 protein: CASSLQQGVYEQYF
CDR3 DNA: TGTGCCAGCAGTTTACAACAGGGGGTCTACGAGCAGTACTTC

J gene: TRBJ2-1
V gene: TRBV9
D gene: TRBD2
clone size: -
CDR3 protein: CASSPRLAGLRGEQFF
CDR3 DNA: TGTGCCAGCAGCCCTCGACTAGCGGGGCTGCGAGGGGAGCAGTTCTTC

J gene: TRBJ2-3
V gene: TRBV5-6
D gene: TRBD2
clone size: -
CDR3 protein: CASSPGLAGAVGDTQYF
CDR3 DNA: TGTGCCAGCAGCCCGGGACTAGCGGGGGCGGTCGGAGATACGCAGTATTTT